This T cell receptor (beta chain) was sequenced for a study of cytomegalovirus exposure and HLA in healthy donors. The V and J ends lost 1 base and 0 bases respectively, with 10 bases between them. The CDR3 has 15 amino acids. Germline CDR1 MNHNS, CDR2 SASEGT. Comments on this clone: Its antigen is not known.

The PCR ran on 60 Vbeta and 13 Jbeta primers. Profiling relied on immunoSEQ multiplex PCR, and the TCRdb table lists in-frame clones only, not all of them. The table includes hundreds of thousands of clones, approximately 88% detected once. Broader study findings: With further analysis later on, most CMV-associated TCR beta chains appeared HLA-restricted. Productive status was seen about 90% or about 30% of the time for most TCR beta V segments in an earlier analysis.

This clonotype originated in a boy between 2 and 15 years old in good health and CMV-seronegative. This chain links TRBV6-1 with TRBJ2-7; no definite D call. The sequenced sample was PBMCs. CDR3 in amino acids: CASSEGGPYSYEQYF. Here the CDR3 DNA reads TGTGCCAGCAGTGAAGGAGGTCCATACTCCTACGAGCAGTACTTC.